Below, one TCR beta chain is given with its context. There are 16 residues in the CDR3. Germline CDR1 and CDR2: SGHAT and FQDESV (reference sequence). V shed 6 bases and J 1 base; nucleotides not matched to a gene: 11. This sample was included in a study of blood T cell repertoires in COVID-19. Background on the study: Acute-phase and convalescent COVID-19 samples originated in the United States, Italy and Spain.

Per the original data handling: Reference gene primer amplification gave nucleated cell count estimates. The data were produced by immunoSEQ multiplex PCR, yet TCRdb's version contains in-frame clones alone and is incomplete. V, J and clone size were drawn from that table, and D and trimming were deduced from the DNA. The sample lists more than 95,000 clones, 85% occurring once. The sequence was obtained from an elderly woman with acute or convalescent COVID-19. The sequencing sample was made of peripheral blood. The chain joins TRBV11-1 to TRBJ1-1, with 7 bases fitting TRBD1. The CDR3 loop reads CASRLRDSYPNTEAFF. The CDR3 DNA reads TGTGCCAGCAGGTTACGGGACAGCTACCCGAACACTGAAGCTTTCTTT.